Listed here is a single T cell receptor beta chain. What it binds is not known. This record comes from a study of a mutant IDH1 vaccine in newly diagnosed glioma. Study-level background: The vaccination schedule gave patients eight doses in weeks 1, 3, 5, 7, 11, 15, 19 and 23. Patients had received radiotherapy, temozolomide, or both previously, most receiving both.

Method: immunoSEQ multiplex PCR; TCRdb's copy keeps in-frame clones and lacks some. Of about 28,000 clones listed, roughly 90% are singletons. The V end was cut by 5 bases, the J end by 3 bases, with 4 bases between. This CDR3 is built from 12 residues. The germline V gene encodes CDR1 SGHTA and CDR2 FQGTGA. As for time point: week 5, during vaccination. The study gave 300 ug of mutant IDH1 20-mer peptide per vaccine dose, with topical imiquimod. The chain joins TRBV7-3 to TRBJ2-2; D is uncertain. The receptor's source is a man aged 18-30 years with glioma. This specimen consisted of PBMCs, obtained from a glioma patient whose treatment included an IDH1 peptide vaccine. The CDR3 loop is CASSPDTGELFF. The CDR3, as DNA: TGTGCCAGCAGCCCAGACACCGGGGAGCTGTTTTTT.